This record looks at one TCR beta chain sequence and its context. The sample originates from a study of control samples from healthy donors and cancer patients. Clones were sequenced by immunoSEQ multiplex PCR, and TCRdb holds only the in-frame ones, with some missing. In the table there are under 450,000 clones, around 90% of which are singletons. J gave up 6 bases and V 4 bases, and 8 bases lay outside the gene matches. Germline V CDR1 and CDR2: SGHKS, YYEKEE (reference sequence). The CDR3 runs 14 residues. The specimen sequenced was PBMCs. The TCR sequence derives from a man aged 40-55 years with head and neck cancer. The V and J genes are TRBV5-5 and TRBJ1-2; 8 bases align to TRBD1. CDR3 bases: TGTGCCAGCAGCCCAAAGGACAGGGAGAATGGCTACACCTTC. Its protein is CASSPKDRENGYTF.